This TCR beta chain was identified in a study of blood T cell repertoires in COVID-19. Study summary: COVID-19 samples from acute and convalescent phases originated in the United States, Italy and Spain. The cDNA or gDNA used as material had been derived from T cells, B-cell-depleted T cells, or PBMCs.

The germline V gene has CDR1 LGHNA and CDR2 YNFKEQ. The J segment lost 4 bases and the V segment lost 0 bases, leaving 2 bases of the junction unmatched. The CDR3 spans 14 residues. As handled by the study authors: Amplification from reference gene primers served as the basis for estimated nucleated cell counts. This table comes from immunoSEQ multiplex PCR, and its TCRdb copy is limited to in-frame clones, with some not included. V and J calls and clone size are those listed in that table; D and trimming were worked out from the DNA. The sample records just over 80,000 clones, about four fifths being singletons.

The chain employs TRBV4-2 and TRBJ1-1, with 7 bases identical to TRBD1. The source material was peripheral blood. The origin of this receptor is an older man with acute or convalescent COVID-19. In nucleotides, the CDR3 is TGTGCCAGCAGCCAAGAGGGGACAGTCACTGAAGCTTTCTTT. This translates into CASSQEGTVTEAFF.